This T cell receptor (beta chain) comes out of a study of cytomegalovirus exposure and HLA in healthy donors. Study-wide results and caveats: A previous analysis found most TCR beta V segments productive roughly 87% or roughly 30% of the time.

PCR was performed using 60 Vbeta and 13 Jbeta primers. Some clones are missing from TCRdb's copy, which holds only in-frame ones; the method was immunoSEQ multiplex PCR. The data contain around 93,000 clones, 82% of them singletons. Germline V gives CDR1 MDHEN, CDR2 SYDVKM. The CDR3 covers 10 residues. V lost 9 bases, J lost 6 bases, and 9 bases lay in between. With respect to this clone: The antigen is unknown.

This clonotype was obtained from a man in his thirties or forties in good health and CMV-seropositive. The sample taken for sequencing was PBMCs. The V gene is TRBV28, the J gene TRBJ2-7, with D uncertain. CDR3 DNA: TGTGCCAGGACATCAATCGAGCAGTACTTC. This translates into CARTSIEQYF.